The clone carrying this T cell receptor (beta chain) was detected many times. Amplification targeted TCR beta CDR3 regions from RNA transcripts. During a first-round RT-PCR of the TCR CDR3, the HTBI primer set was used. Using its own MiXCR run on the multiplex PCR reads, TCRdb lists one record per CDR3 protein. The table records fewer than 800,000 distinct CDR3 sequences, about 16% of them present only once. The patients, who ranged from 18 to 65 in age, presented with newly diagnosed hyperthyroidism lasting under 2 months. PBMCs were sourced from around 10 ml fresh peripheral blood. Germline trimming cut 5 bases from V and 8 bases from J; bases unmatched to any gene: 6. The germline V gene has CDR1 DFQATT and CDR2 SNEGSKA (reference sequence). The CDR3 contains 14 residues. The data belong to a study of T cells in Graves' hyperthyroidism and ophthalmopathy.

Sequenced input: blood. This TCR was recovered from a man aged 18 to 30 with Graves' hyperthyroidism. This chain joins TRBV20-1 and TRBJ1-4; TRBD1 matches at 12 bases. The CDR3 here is CSAARDRGREKLFF. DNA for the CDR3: TGCAGTGCTGCCCGGGACAGGGGGCGGGAAAAACTGTTTTTT.